This TCR beta chain stems from a study of T cell responses to AZD1222 COVID-19 vaccine. Study-level background: Analysis merged second doses at about 4 or about 12 weeks.

The CDR3 is made up of 15 amino acids. Germline V CDR1 and CDR2: MNHNS, SASEGT. V dropped 2 bases and J dropped 4 bases, with 12 bases sitting between them. Assay: immunoSEQ multiplex PCR; the TCRdb copy retains only in-frame clones and omits some. The sample lists some 130,000 clones, over 75% seen once, with 6.9% in the top ten. This clone was picked up one time. Antigen: not known. The study, taken as a whole, reports: Of spike-specific TCRs, nearly half reportedly target regions left unmutated in variants. Researchers took repertoire samples only after the peak T cell response had come. Clonal diversity was possibly underestimated, and white British individuals and females predominated among donors.

This specimen was peripheral blood, taken on day 0 of AZD1222 vaccination. V usage is TRBV6-1 and J usage is TRBJ2-1; possible D gene TRBD1, 8 bases. This TCR derives from an adult in good health. The CDR3 DNA reads as TGTGCCAGCAGTGAATCACAGGGGGGGTACAATGAGCAGTTCTTC. As protein: CASSESQGGYNEQFF.